This T cell receptor (beta chain) was identified in a study of PD-L1 blockade in urothelial cancer. Study-wide context: Males with bladder-origin urothelial cancer made up about 85% of the roughly 29 patients.

The CDR3 length is 14 residues. Germline CDR1 LGHNA, CDR2 YNFKEQ. Trimming cost V 1 base and J 4 bases; bases outside gene matches: 2. The time point denotes: pretreatment peripheral blood. Metastatic or locally advanced urothelial carcinoma was present in the patients. Patients each gave 1 to 8 samples, pretreatment and on-treatment. Each PCR received spiked synthetic TCR analog templates. Using immunoSEQ multiplex PCR, the repertoire was profiled, and TCRdb retains in-frame clones only, with some absent. The table shows roughly 95,000 clones, with roughly 91% occurring only once. The TCR originated in a man aged 55-75 years with urothelial cancer. The chain employs TRBV4-2 and TRBJ2-7, with 9 bases matching TRBD1. Sequences were derived from PBMCs, sampled around atezolizumab (anti-PD-L1) treatment. CDR3 protein: CASSQGDRAYEQYF. The CDR3, as DNA: TGTGCCAGCAGCCAAGGGGACAGGGCTTACGAGCAGTACTTC.